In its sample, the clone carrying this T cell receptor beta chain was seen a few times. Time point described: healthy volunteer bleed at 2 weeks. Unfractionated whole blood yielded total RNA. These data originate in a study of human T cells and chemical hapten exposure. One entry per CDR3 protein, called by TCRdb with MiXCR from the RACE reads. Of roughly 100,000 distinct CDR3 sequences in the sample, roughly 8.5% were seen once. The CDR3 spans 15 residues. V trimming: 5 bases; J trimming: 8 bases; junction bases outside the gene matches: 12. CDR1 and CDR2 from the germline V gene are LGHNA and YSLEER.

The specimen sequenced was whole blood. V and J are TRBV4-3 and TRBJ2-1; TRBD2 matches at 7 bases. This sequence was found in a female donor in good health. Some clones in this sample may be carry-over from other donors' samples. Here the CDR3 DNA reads TGCGCCAGCAGCTCGCGGGCTAGCGGAATTCATGAGCAGTTCTTC. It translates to CASSSRASGIHEQFF.